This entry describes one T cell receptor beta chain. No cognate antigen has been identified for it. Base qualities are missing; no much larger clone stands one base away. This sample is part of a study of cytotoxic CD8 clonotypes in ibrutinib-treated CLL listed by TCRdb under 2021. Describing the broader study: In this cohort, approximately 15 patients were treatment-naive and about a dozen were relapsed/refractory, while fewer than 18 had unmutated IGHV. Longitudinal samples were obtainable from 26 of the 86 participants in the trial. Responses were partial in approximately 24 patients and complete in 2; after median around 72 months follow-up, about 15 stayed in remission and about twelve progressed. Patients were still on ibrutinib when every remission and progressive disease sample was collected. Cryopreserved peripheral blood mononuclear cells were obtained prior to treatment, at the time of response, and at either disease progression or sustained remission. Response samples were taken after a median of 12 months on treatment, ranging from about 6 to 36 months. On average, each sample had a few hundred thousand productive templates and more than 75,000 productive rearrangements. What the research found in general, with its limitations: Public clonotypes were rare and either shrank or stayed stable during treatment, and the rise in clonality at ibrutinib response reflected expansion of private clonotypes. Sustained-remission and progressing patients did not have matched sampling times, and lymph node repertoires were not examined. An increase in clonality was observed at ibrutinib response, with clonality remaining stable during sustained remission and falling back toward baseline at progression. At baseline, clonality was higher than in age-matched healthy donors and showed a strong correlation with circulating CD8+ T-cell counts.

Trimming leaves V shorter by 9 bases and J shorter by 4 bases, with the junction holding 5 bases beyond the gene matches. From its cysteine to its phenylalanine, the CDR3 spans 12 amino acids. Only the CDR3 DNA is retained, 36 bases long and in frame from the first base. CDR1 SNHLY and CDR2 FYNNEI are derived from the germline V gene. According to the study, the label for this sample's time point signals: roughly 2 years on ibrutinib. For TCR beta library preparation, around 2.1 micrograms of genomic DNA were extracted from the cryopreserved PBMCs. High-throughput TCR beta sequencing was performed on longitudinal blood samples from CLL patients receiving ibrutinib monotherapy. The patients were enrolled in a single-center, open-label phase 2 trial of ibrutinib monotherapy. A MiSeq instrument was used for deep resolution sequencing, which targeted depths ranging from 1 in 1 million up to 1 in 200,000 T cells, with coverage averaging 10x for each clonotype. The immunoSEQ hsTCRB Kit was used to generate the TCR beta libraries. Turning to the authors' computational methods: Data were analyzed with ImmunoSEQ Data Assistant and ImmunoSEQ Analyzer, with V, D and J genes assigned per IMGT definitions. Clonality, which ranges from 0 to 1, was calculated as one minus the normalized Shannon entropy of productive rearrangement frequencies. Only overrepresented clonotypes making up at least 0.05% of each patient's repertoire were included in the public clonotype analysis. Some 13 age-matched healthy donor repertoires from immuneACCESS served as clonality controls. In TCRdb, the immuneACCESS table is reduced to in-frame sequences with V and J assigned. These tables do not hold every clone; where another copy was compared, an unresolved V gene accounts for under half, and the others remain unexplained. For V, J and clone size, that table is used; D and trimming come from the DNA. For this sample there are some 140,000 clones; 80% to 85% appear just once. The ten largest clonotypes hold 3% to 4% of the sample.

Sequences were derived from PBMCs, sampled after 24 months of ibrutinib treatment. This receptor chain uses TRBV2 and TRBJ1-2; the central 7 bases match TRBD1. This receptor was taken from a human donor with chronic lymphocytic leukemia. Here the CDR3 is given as CASSGQSYGYTF. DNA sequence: TGTGCCAGTTCGGGACAGAGCTATGGCTACACCTTC.